This section outlines one T cell receptor beta chain sequence together with its context. Its antigen is unknown. The data are from a study of a mutant IDH1 vaccine in newly diagnosed glioma. Time point denoted: week 11, during vaccination. The study gave 300 ug of mutant IDH1 20-mer peptide per vaccine dose, with topical imiquimod. Generated by immunoSEQ multiplex PCR, the TCRdb table keeps only in-frame clones and is missing some. The table lists under 150,000 clones, about four fifths of them singletons. The sequences come from PBMCs, collected from a glioma patient whose treatment included an IDH1 peptide vaccine. The clonotype originates from a man aged 40-55 years with glioma.

The CDR3: CAGRSYGYTF. In DNA form, the CDR3 reads TGTGCCGGAAGGAGTTATGGCTACACCTTC. The chain carries TRBV30 and TRBJ1-2; D ambiguous. V lost 8 bases and J 5 bases, leaving 9 bases between the germline ends. Looked up from germline, CDR1 is GTSNPN and CDR2 is SVGIG (reference sequence). The CDR3 covers 10 residues.